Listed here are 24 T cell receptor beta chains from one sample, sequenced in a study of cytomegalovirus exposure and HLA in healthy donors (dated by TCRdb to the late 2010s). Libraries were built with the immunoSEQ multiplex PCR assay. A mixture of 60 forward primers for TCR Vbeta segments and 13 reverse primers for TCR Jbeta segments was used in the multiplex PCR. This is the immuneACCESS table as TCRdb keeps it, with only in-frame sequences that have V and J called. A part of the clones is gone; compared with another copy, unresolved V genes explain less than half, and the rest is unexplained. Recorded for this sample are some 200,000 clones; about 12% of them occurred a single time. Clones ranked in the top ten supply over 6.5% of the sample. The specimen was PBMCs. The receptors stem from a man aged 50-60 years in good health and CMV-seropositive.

In nucleotides, the CDR3 is TGCGCCAGCAGTCATCCGACGGGTTCGGCTTTCTTT. Protein product: CASSHPTGSAFF. This chain connects TRBV23-1 to TRBJ1-1; D is uncertain. TRBV23-1 is sorted into the ORF group, with uncertain function. Trimming pared 3 bases from V and 11 bases from J, leaving 13 bases between. The CDR3 sequence is 12 residues long.

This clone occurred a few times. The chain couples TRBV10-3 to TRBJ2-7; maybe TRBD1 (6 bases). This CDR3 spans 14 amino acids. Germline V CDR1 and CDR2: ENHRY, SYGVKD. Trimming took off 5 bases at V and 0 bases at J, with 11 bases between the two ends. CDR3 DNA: TGTGCCATCAGTTTTAGACAGGACTCCTACGAGCAGTACGTC. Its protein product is CAISFRQDSYEQYV.

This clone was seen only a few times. The chain's CDR3 is CASSNLPRGSYATNEKLFF. CDR3 DNA sequence: TGTGCCAGCAGCAACCTTCCCAGGGGAAGTTATGCAACTAATGAAAAACTGTTTTTT. The rearrangement joins TRBV27 to TRBJ1-4; TRBD1 is a possible D gene (6 bases). The CDR3 contains 19 residues. The V and J ends lost 6 bases and 0 bases respectively, with 23 bases between them. The germline V gene encodes CDR1 MNHEY and CDR2 SMNVEV (reference sequence).

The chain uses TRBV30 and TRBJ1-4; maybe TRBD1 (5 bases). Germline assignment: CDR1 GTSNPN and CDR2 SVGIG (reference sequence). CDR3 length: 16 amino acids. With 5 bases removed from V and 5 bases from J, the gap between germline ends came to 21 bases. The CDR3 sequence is CAWESGLQRGNEKLFF. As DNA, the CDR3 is TGTGCCTGGGAATCCGGGTTACAGCGGGGGAATGAAAAACTGTTTTTT.

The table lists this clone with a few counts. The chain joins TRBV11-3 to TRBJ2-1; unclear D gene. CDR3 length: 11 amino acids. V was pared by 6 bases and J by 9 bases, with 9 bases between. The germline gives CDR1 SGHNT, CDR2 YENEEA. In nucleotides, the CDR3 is TGTGCCAGCAGGAGTAATACTGAGCAGTTCTTC. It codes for CASRSNTEQFF.

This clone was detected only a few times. Here the CDR3 DNA reads TGTGCCAGCAGCTTGGGCGGGGGGCTTAACACTGAAGCTTTCTTT. Encoded protein: CASSLGGGLNTEAFF. The chain joins TRBV5-4 to TRBJ1-1; D is possibly TRBD1 (6 bases). Germline-derived CDR1 and CDR2 are SGHNT and YYREEE (reference sequence). Deletions cut 0 bases from V and 2 bases from J, with 11 bases between. The CDR3 runs to 15 residues.

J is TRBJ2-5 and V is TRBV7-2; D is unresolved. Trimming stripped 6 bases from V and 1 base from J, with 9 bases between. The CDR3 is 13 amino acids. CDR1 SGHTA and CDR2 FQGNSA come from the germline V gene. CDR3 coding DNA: TGTGCCAGCAGTAATCGACTCCAAGAGACCCAGTACTTC. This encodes CASSNRLQETQYF.

The CDR3 loop is CASSKVSIGANVLTF. CDR3 coding DNA: TGTGCCAGCTCGAAAGTTTCTATTGGGGCCAACGTCCTGACTTTC. The chain employs TRBV6-5 and TRBJ2-6; no reliable D call. Germline V lookup: CDR1 MNHEY, CDR2 SVGAGI. With 8 bases removed from V and 3 bases from J, the gap between germline ends came to 14 bases. CDR3 length equals 15 residues.

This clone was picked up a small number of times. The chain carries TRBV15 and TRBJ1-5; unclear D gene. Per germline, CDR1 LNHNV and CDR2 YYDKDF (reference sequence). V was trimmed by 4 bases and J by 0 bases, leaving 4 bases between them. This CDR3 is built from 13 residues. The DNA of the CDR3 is TGTGCCACCAGCACCTATAGCAATCAGCCCCAGCATTTT. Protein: CATSTYSNQPQHF.

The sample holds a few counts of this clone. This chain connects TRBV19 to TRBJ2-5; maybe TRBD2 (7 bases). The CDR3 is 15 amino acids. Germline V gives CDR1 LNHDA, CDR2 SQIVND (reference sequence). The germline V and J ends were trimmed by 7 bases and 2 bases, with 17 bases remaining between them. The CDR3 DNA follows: TGTGCCAGTACCCTGGGGGGGGCCCAACAAGAGACCCAGTACTTC. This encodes CASTLGGAQQETQYF.

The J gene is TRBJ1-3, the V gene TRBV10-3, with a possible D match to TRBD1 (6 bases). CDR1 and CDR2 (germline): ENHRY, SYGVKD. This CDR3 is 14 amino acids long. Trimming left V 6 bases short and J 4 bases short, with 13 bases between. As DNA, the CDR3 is TGTGCCATCAGCGAACAGGGAGCGGGAAACACCATATATTTT. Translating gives CAISEQGAGNTIYF.

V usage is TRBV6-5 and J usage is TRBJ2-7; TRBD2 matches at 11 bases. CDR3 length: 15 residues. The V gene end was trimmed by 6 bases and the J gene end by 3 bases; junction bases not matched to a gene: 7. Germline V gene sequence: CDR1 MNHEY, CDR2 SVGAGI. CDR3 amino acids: CASSRLAGGFYEQYF. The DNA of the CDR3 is TGTGCCAGCAGCCGGCTAGCGGGGGGATTCTACGAGCAGTACTTC.

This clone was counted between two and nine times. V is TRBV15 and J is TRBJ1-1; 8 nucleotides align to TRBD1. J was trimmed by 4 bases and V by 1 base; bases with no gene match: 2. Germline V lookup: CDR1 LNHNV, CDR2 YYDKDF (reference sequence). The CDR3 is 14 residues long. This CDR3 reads CATSRVDRGTEAFF. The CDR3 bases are TGTGCCACCAGCAGAGTTGACAGGGGCACTGAAGCTTTCTTT. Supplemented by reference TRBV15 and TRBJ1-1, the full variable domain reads DAMVIQNPRYQVTQFGKPVTLSCSQTLNHNVMYWYQQKSSQAPKLLFHYYDKDFNNEADTPDNFQSRRPNTSFCFLDIRSPGLGDTAMYLCATSRVDRGTEAFFGQGTRLTVV.

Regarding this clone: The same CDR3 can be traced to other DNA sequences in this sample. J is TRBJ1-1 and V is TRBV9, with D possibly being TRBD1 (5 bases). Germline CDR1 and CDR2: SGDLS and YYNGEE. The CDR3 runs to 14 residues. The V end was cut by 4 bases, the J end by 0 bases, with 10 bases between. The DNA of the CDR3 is TGTGCCAGCAGCCAGGCGGGGGTGAACACTGAAGCTTTCTTT. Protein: CASSQAGVNTEAFF. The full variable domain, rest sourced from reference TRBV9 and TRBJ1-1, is DSGVTQTPKHLITATGQRVTLRCSPRSGDLSVYWYQQSLDQGLQFLIQYYNGEERAKGNILERFSAQQFPDLHSELNLSSLELGDSALYFCASSQAGVNTEAFFGQGTRLTVV.

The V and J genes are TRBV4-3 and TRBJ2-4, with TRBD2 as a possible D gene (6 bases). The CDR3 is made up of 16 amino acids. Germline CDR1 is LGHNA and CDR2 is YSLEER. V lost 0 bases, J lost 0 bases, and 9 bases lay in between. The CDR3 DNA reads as TGCGCCAGCAGCCAAGATCGCGGGATAGCCAAAAACATTCAGTACTTC. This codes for CASSQDRGIAKNIQYF.

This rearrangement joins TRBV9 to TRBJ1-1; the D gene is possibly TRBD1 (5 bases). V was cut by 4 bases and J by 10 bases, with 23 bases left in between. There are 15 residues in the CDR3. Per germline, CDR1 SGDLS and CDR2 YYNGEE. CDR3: CASSNGRDLNMVAFF. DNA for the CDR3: TGTGCCAGCAGCAATGGGAGGGACCTTAACATGGTAGCTTTCTTT.

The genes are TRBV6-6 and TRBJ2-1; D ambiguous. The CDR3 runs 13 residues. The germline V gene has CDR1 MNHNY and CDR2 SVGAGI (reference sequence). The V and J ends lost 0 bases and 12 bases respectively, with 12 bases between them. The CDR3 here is CASSYSYGFGQFF. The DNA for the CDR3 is TGTGCCAGCAGTTACTCCTACGGGTTTGGGCAGTTCTTC.

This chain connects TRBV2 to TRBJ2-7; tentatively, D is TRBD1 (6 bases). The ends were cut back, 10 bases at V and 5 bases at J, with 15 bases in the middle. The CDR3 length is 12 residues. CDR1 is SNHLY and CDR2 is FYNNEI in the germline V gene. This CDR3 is CATKTGHHEQYF. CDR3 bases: TGTGCCACGAAGACAGGCCACCACGAGCAGTACTTC. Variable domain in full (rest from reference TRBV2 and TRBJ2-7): EPEVTQTPSHQVTQMGQEVILRCVPISNHLYFYWYRQILGQKVEFLVSFYNNEISEKSEIFDDQFSVERPDGSNFTLKIRSTKLEDSAMYFCATKTGHHEQYFGPGTRLTVT.

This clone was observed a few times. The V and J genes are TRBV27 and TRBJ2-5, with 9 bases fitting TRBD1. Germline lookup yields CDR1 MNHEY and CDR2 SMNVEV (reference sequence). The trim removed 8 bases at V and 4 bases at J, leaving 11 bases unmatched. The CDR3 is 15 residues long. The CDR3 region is CASSPGTGSAETQYF. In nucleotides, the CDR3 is TGTGCCAGCTCCCCCGGGACAGGGTCTGCAGAGACCCAGTACTTC.

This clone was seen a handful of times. This CDR3 is CASSLENGQPQHF. Written as DNA, the CDR3 is TGCGCCAGCAGCCTTGAAAACGGGCAGCCCCAGCATTTT. This sequence joins TRBV4-3 and TRBJ1-5; no definite D call. V was pared by 4 bases and J by 7 bases, with 11 bases between. Germline values: CDR1 LGHNA, CDR2 YSLEER. The CDR3 is made up of 13 amino acids.

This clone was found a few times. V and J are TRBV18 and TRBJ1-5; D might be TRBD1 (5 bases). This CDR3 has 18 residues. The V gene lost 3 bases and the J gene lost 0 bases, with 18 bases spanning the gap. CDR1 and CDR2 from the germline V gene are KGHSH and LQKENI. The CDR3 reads CASSPNRAGPYSNQPQHF. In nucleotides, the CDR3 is TGTGCCAGCTCACCGAACCGAGCGGGACCTTATAGCAATCAGCCCCAGCATTTT.

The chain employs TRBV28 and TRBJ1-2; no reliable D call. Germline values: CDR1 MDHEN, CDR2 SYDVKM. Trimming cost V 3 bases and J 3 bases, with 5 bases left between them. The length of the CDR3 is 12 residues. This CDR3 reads CASSFVDYGYTF. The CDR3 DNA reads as TGTGCCAGCAGTTTCGTTGACTATGGCTACACCTTC.

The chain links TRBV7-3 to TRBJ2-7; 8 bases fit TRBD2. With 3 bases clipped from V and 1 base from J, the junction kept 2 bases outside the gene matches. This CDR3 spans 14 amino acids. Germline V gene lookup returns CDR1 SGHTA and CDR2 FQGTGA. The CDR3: CASSLGGGSYEQYF. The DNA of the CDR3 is TGTGCCAGCAGCTTGGGCGGGGGGTCCTACGAGCAGTACTTC. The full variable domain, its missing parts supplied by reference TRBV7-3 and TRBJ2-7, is GAGVSQTPSNKVTEKGKYVELRCDPISGHTALYWYRQSLGQGPEFLIYFQGTGAADDSGLPNDRFFAVRPEGSVSTLKIQRTERGDSAVYLCASSLGGGSYEQYFGPGTRLTVT.

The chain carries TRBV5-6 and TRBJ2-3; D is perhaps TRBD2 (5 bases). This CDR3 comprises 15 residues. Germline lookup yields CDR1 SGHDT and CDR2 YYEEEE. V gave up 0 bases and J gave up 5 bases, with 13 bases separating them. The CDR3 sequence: CASSLAVSAVDTQYF. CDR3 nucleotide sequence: TGTGCCAGCAGCTTGGCGGTTAGCGCGGTAGATACGCAGTATTTT. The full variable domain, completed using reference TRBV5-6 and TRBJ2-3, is DAGVTQSPTHLIKTRGQQVTLRCSPKSGHDTVSWYQQALGQGPQFIFQYYEEEERQRGNFPDRFSGHQFPNYSSELNVNALLLGDSALYLCASSLAVSAVDTQYFGPGTRLTVL.